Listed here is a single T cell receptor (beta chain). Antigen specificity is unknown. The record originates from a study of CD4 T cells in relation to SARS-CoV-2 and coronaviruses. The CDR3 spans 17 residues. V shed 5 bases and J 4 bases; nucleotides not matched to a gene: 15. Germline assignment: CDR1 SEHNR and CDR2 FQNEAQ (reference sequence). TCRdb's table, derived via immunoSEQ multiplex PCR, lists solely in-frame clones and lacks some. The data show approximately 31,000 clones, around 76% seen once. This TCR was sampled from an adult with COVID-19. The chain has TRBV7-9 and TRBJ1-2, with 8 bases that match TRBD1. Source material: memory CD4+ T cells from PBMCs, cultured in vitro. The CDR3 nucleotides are TGTGCCAGCAGCACTTTACGATCGCGGACAGGGACCTATGGCTACACCTTC. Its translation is CASSTLRSRTGTYGYTF.